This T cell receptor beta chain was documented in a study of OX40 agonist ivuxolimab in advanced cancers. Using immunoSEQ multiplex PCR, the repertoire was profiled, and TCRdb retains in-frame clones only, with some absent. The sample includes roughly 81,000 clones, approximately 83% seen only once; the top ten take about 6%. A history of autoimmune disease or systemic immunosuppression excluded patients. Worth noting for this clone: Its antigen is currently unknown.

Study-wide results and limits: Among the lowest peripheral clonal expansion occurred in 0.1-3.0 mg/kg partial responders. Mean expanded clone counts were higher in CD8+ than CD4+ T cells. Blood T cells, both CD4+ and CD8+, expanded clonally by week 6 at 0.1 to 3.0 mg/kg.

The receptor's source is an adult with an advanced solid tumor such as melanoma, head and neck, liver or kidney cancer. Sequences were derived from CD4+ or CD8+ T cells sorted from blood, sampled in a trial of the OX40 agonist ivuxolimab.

CDR3 in DNA: TGTGCCAGCAGTTGGGAGGGGAGAGATACGCAGTATTTT. It translates to CASSWEGRDTQYF. V and J are TRBV2 and TRBJ2-3; TRBD2 matches 7 bases. This CDR3 spans 13 amino acids. Trimming cost V 5 bases and J 5 bases; bases outside gene matches: 4. Looked up from germline, CDR1 is SNHLY and CDR2 is FYNNEI.